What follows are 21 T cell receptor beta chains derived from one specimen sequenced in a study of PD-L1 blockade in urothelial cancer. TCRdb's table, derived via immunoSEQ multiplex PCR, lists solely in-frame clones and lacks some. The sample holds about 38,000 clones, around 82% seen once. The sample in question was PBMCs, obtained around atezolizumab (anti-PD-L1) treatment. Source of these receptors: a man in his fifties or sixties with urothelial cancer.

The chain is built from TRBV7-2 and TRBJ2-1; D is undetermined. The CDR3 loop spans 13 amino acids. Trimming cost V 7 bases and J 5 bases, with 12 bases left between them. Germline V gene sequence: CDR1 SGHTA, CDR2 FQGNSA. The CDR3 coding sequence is TGTGCCAGCACCCGACTGCAGAACAATGAGCAGTTCTTC. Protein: CASTRLQNNEQFF.

The CDR3 DNA reads TGTGCCAGCAGCTTATCGTCGGTTACTACGCAGTATTTT. It encodes CASSLSSVTTQYF. The chain couples TRBV11-2 to TRBJ2-3; unclear D gene. V was shortened by 2 bases and J by 8 bases, with 11 bases between the two germline ends. The CDR3 extends over 13 amino acids. CDR1 SGHAT and CDR2 FQNNGV come from the germline V gene.

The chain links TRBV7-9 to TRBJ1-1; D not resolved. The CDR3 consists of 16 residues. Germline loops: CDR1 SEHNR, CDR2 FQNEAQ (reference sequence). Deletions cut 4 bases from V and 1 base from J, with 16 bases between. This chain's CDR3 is CASSSLKRAWNTEAFF. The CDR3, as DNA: TGTGCCAGCAGCTCTTTGAAGAGGGCTTGGAACACTGAAGCTTTCTTT.

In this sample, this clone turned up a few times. DNA of the CDR3: TGTGCCAGCAGCTTAGGGACTAGCTACGAGACCCAGTACTTC. Translation: CASSLGTSYETQYF. The rearrangement links TRBV7-8 to TRBJ2-5; the match to TRBD2 covers 8 bases. Trimming cost V 1 base and J 5 bases; bases outside gene matches: 3. In germline, CDR1 is SGHVS, CDR2 FQNEAQ. This CDR3 has 14 residues. Full variable domain (missing parts from reference TRBV7-8 and TRBJ2-5): GAGVSQSPRYKVAKRGQDVALRCDPISGHVSLFWYQQALGQGPEFLTYFQNEAQLDKSGLPSDRFFAERPEGSVSTLKIQRTQQEDSAVYLCASSLGTSYETQYFGPGTRLLVL.

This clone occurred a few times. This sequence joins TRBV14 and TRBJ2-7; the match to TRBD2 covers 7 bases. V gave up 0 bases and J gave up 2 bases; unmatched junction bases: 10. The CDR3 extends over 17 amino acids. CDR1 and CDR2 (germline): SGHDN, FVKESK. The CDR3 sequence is CASSQEWGLAEPYEQYF. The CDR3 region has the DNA TGTGCCAGCAGCCAAGAATGGGGCCTAGCGGAACCCTACGAGCAGTACTTC.

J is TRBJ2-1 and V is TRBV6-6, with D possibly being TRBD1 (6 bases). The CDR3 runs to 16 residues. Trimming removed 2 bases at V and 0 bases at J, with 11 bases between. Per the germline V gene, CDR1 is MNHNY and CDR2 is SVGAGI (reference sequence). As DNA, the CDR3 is TGTGCCAGCAGTTACAGGACAGATAGCTCCTACAATGAGCAGTTCTTC. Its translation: CASSYRTDSSYNEQFF.

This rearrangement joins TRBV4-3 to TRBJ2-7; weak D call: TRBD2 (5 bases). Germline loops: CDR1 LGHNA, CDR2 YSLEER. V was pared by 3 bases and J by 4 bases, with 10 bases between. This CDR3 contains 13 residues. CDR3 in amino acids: CASSQEVGYEQYF. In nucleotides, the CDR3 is TGCGCCAGCAGCCAGGAGGTGGGTTACGAGCAGTACTTC.

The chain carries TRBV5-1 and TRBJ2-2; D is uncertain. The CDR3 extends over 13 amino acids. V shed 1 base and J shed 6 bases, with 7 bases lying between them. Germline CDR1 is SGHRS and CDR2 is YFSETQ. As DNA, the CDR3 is TGCGCCAGCAGCTTGAACCTAGCCGGGGAGCTGTTTTTT. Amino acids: CASSLNLAGELFF.

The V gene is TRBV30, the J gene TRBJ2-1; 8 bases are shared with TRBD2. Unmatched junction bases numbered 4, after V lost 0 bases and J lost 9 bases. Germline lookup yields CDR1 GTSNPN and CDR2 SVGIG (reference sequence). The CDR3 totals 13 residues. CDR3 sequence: CAWSVRGGPEQFF. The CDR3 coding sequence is TGTGCCTGGAGTGTACGGGGGGGGCCTGAGCAGTTCTTC.

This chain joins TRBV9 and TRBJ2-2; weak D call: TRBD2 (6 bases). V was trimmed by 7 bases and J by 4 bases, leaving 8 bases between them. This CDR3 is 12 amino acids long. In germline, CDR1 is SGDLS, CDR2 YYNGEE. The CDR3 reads CASGRITGELFF. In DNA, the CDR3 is TGTGCCAGCGGGAGGATCACCGGGGAGCTGTTTTTT.

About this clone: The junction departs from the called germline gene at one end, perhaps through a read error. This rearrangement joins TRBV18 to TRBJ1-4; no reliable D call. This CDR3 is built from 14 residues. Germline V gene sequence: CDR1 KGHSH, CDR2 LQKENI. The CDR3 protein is CASSPPNPGEKLFF. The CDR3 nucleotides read TGTGCCAGCTCCCCACCGAACCCGGGGGAAAAACTGTTTTTT. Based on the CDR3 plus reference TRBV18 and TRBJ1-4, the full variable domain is NAGVMQNPRHLVRRRGQEARLRCSPMKGHSHVYWYRQLPEEGLKFMVYLQKENIIDESGMPKERFSAEFPKEGPSILRIQQVVRGDSAAYFCASSPPNPGEKLFFGSGTQLSVL.

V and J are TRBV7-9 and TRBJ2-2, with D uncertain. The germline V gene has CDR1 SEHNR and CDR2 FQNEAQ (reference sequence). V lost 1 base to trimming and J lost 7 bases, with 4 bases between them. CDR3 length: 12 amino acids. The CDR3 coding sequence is TGTGCCAGCAGCTTAGACATCGGGGAGCTGTTTTTT. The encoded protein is CASSLDIGELFF.

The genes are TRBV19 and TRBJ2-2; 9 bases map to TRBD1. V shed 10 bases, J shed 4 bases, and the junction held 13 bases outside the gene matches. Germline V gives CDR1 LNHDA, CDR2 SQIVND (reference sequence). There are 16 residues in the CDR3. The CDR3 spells CATSGTGSLGTGELFF. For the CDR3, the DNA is TGTGCCACCTCCGGGACAGGGTCTCTTGGCACCGGGGAGCTGTTTTTT.

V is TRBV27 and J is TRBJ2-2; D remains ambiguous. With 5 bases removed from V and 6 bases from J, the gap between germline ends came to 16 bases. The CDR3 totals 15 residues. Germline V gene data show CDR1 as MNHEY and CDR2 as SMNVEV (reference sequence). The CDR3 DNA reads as TGTGCCAGCAGTACACGCCCAGGATGGGCCGGGGAGCTGTTTTTT. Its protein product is CASSTRPGWAGELFF.

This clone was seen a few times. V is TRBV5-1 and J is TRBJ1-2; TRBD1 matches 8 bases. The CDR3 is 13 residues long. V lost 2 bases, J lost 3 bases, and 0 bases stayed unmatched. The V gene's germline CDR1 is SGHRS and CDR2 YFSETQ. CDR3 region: CASSLQGDYGYTF. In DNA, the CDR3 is TGCGCCAGCAGCTTACAGGGGGACTATGGCTACACCTTC.

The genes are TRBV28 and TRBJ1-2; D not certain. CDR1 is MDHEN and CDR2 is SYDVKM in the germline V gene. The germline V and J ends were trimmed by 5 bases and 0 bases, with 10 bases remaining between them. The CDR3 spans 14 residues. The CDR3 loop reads CASSLGGANYGYTF. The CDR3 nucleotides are TGTGCCAGCAGTCTCGGAGGAGCTAACTATGGCTACACCTTC.

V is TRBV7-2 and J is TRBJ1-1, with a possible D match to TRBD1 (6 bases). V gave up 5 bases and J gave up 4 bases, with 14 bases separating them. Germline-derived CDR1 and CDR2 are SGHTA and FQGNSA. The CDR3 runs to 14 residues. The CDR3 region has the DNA TGTGCCAGCAGCCCAGCGCAGGGGAGCACTGAAGCTTTCTTT. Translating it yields CASSPAQGSTEAFF.

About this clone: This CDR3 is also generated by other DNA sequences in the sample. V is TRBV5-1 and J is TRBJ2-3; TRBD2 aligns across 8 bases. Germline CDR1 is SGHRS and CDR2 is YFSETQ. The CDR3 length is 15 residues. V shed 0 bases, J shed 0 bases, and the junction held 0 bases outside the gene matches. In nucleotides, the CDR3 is TGCGCCAGCAGCTTGGCTAGCGGGAGCACAGATACGCAGTATTTT. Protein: CASSLASGSTDTQYF.

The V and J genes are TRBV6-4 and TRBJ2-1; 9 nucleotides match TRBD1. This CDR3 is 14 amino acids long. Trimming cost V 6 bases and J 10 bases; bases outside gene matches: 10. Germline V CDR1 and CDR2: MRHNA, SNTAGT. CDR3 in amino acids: CASRAIQGAGEQFF. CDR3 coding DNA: TGTGCCAGCAGGGCAATACAGGGGGCAGGCGAGCAGTTCTTC.

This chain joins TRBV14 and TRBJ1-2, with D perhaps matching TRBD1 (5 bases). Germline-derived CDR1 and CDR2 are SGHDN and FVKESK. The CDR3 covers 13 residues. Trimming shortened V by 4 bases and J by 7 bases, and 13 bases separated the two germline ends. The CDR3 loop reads CASSPLPQGGYTF. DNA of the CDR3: TGTGCCAGCAGCCCCCTTCCTCAGGGTGGCTACACCTTC.

CDR3 region: CASNSPGTSGGIGELFF. CDR3 sequence (DNA): TGCGCCAGCAACAGCCCTGGGACTAGCGGGGGTATCGGGGAGCTGTTTTTT. The chain joins TRBV10-1 to TRBJ2-2; 14 bases align to TRBD2. The germline gives CDR1 WNHNN, CDR2 SYGVQD (reference sequence). The CDR3 has 17 amino acids. Trimming cost V 7 bases and J 7 bases; bases outside gene matches: 11.